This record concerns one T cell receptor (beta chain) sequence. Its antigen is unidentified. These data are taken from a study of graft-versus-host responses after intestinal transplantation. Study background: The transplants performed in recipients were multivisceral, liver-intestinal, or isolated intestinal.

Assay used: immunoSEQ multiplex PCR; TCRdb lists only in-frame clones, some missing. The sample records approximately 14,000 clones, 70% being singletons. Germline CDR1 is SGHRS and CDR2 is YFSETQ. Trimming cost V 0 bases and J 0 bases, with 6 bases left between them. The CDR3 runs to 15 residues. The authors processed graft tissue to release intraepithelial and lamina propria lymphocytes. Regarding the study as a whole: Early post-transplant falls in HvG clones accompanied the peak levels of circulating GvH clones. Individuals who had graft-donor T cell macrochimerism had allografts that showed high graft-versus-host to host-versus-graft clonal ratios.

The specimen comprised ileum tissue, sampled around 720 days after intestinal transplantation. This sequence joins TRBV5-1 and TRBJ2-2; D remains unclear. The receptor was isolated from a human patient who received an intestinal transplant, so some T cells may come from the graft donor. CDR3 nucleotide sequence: TGCGCCAGCAGCTTGGCAGAATCGAACACCGGGGAGCTGTTTTTT. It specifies CASSLAESNTGELFF.